This T cell receptor (beta chain) came from a study of OX40 agonist ivuxolimab in advanced cancers. TCRdb keeps only in-frame clones here, not all; method: immunoSEQ multiplex PCR. The table lists about 94,000 clones, around nine tenths of them singletons. V lost 8 bases and J 4 bases, leaving 18 bases between the germline ends. Germline V lookup: CDR1 LNHDA, CDR2 SQIVND (reference sequence). The CDR3 runs to 15 residues. The chain carries TRBV19 and TRBJ2-1; D is perhaps TRBD1 or TRBD2 (5 bases each). Sequences were derived from CD4+ or CD8+ T cells sorted from blood, sampled in a trial of the OX40 agonist ivuxolimab. The sequence came from an adult with an advanced solid tumor such as melanoma, head and neck, liver or kidney cancer. CDR3 loop: CASQTFPGPYNEQFF. CDR3 sequence (DNA): TGTGCCAGTCAGACTTTTCCGGGACCTTACAATGAGCAGTTCTTC.